The 26 T cell receptor beta chains below all came from one sample that was sequenced in a study of cytomegalovirus exposure and HLA in healthy donors. The PCR had 60 Vbeta and 13 Jbeta primers. Produced via immunoSEQ multiplex PCR; TCRdb's table is partial and in-frame only. The sample has under 150,000 clones, about 80% seen once. The sequenced sample consisted of PBMCs. These receptors were taken from a boy aged 2 to 9 in good health and CMV-seronegative.

The chain links TRBV27 to TRBJ2-1, with TRBD2 identical over 7 bases. V lost 8 bases and J lost 4; bases outside the gene matches: 11. The length of the CDR3 is 15 residues. Looked up from germline, CDR1 is MNHEY and CDR2 is SMNVEV (reference sequence). The CDR3 is CASSKLAEVYNEQFF. Here the CDR3 DNA reads TGTGCCAGCTCCAAGCTAGCGGAGGTTTACAATGAGCAGTTCTTC.

This clone was seen a few times. The V gene is TRBV19, the J gene TRBJ2-7, with D possibly matching TRBD1 (6 bases). Germline CDR1 is LNHDA and CDR2 is SQIVND (reference sequence). Trimming stripped 3 bases from V and 1 base from J, with 10 bases between. This CDR3 comprises 14 residues. The DNA for the CDR3 is TGTGCCAGTAGTATGGTAGGGGGATCCTACGAGCAGTACTTC. Protein product: CASSMVGGSYEQYF. Full variable domain (missing parts from reference TRBV19 and TRBJ2-7): DGGITQSPKYLFRKEGQNVTLSCEQNLNHDAMYWYRQDPGQGLRLIYYSQIVNDFQKGDIAEGYSVSREKKESFPLTVTSAQKNPTAFYLCASSMVGGSYEQYFGPGTRLTVT.

This clone was picked up one time. V and J are TRBV27 and TRBJ2-5; 8 positions match TRBD2. The germline V gene encodes CDR1 MNHEY and CDR2 SMNVEV (reference sequence). The V gene end was trimmed by 0 bases and the J gene end by 5 bases; junction bases not matched to a gene: 5. CDR3 length: 15 amino acids. CDR3 sequence reads: CASSLSAGGGETQYF. DNA of the CDR3: TGTGCCAGCAGTTTATCGGCGGGGGGAGGGGAGACCCAGTACTTC.

This clone was seen a few times. The chain couples TRBV6-1 to TRBJ2-1; 11 bases align to TRBD2. V lost 3 bases to trimming and J lost 1 base; unmatched junction nucleotides: 2. CDR1 is MNHNS and CDR2 is SASEGT in the germline V gene. This CDR3 comprises 16 residues. CDR3 in DNA: TGTGCCAGCAGTGACCTAGCGGGGGGTTCCTACAATGAGCAGTTCTTC. Its translation: CASSDLAGGSYNEQFF.

The chain recombines TRBV27 with TRBJ1-2; a possible D gene is TRBD1 (5 bases). V dropped 3 bases and J dropped 8 bases, with 19 bases sitting between them. This CDR3 is built from 15 residues. Germline CDR1 reads MNHEY; CDR2 reads SMNVEV (reference sequence). CDR3 DNA: TGTGCCAGCAGTTTGGGGCAGGGTGGTCGTGGCGGCTACACCTTC. Its translation: CASSLGQGGRGGYTF.

The rearrangement links TRBV7-3 to TRBJ1-2; weak D call: TRBD1 (6 bases). CDR1 SGHTA and CDR2 FQGTGA come from the germline V gene. The V end was cut by 4 bases, the J end by 4 bases, with 16 bases between. The CDR3 contains 15 residues. In nucleotides, the CDR3 is TGTGCCAGCAGCTCCTTGGACAGACGATCCTATGGCTACACCTTC. This codes for CASSSLDRRSYGYTF.

CDR3: CASTGTSSANYGYTF. The CDR3 coding sequence is TGCGCCAGCACCGGGACATCGTCCGCTAACTATGGCTACACCTTC. The chain recombines TRBV5-1 with TRBJ1-2; tentative D call: TRBD1 (6 bases). The CDR3 has 15 residues. With 6 bases removed from V and 0 bases from J, the gap between germline ends came to 15 bases. CDR1 is SGHRS and CDR2 is YFSETQ in the germline V gene.

The chain links TRBV2 to TRBJ2-7; unclear D gene. Germline V gene data show CDR1 as SNHLY and CDR2 as FYNNEI. This CDR3 has 17 amino acids. Trimming removed 4 bases at V and 4 bases at J, with 23 bases between. In DNA form, the CDR3 reads TGTGCCAGCAGTGCCTCCGCAACCTCTAGACTGGTATACGAGCAGTACGTC. Encoded protein: CASSASATSRLVYEQYV.

V gene TRBV18 combines with J gene TRBJ1-5, with 9 positions matching TRBD1. Germline CDR1 KGHSH, CDR2 LQKENI. Germline trimming cut 0 bases from V and 2 bases from J; bases unmatched to any gene: 5. This CDR3 region has 17 residues. The CDR3, as DNA: TGTGCCAGCTCACCACCGGGACAGGGCTTTCGCAATCAGCCCCAGCATTTT. As protein: CASSPPGQGFRNQPQHF.

The chain is built from TRBV10-1 and TRBJ2-3, with 7 positions matching TRBD2. The J segment lost 4 bases and the V segment lost 2 bases, leaving 0 bases of the junction unmatched. Germline V gene sequence: CDR1 WNHNN, CDR2 SYGVQD (reference sequence). The CDR3 has 13 amino acids. CDR3 DNA: TGCGCCAGCAGTGAGGGGGGGGCAGATACGCAGTATTTT. This sequence encodes CASSEGGADTQYF.

This clone showed up just once. The V gene is TRBV10-3, the J gene TRBJ2-7, with D maybe TRBD1 (5 bases). Germline V gives CDR1 ENHRY, CDR2 SYGVKD. V lost 6 bases to trimming and J lost 0 bases, with 12 bases between them. There are 14 residues in the CDR3. The CDR3 protein is CAIRVTDSSYEQYF. CDR3 nucleotides: TGTGCCATCAGAGTTACAGACAGCTCCTACGAGCAGTACTTC.

The chain combines TRBV7-6 with TRBJ1-2; D unresolved. This CDR3 is 15 amino acids long. V was trimmed by 1 base and J by 4 bases, leaving 13 bases between them. Germline V gene lookup returns CDR1 SGHVS and CDR2 FNYEAQ. CDR3 sequence: CASSLGYDLGYGYTF. The CDR3 bases are TGTGCCAGCAGCTTAGGGTACGATCTAGGCTATGGCTACACCTTC.

The rearrangement uses TRBV19 and TRBJ2-2; D is perhaps TRBD1 (7 bases). The CDR3 is 16 amino acids. Germline lookup yields CDR1 LNHDA and CDR2 SQIVND (reference sequence). The V and J ends lost 6 bases and 2 bases respectively, with 16 bases between them. This chain's CDR3 is CASSPSRDSNTGELFF. In DNA, the CDR3 is TGTGCCAGTAGCCCCTCGCGGGACAGCAACACCGGGGAGCTGTTTTTT. Filled out from reference TRBV19 and TRBJ2-2, the complete variable domain reads DGGITQSPKYLFRKEGQNVTLSCEQNLNHDAMYWYRQDPGQGLRLIYYSQIVNDFQKGDIAEGYSVSREKKESFPLTVTSAQKNPTAFYLCASSPSRDSNTGELFFGEGSRLTVL.

The chain has TRBV25-1 and TRBJ1-2; possible D gene TRBD1, 5 bases. This CDR3 comprises 15 residues. Germline V gene sequence: CDR1 MGHDK, CDR2 SYGVNS. Trimming cost V 3 bases and J 4 bases, with 15 bases left between them. The CDR3 nucleotides read TGTGCCAGCAGTGATAAGAGCGGGGGAACCTATGGCTACACCTTC. It encodes CASSDKSGGTYGYTF.

The J gene is TRBJ1-3, the V gene TRBV30, with 7 bases fitting TRBD1. Germline CDR1 reads GTSNPN; CDR2 reads SVGIG (reference sequence). The V gene end was trimmed by 3 bases and the J gene end by 4 bases; junction bases not matched to a gene: 3. This CDR3 is built from 13 residues. CDR3 region: CAWRSDRGNTIYF. CDR3 sequence (DNA): TGTGCCTGGAGATCGGACAGGGGAAACACCATATATTTT. The entire variable domain, with the rest obtained from reference TRBV30 and TRBJ1-3, is as follows: SQTIHQWPATLVQPVGSPLSLECTVEGTSNPNLYWYRQAAGRGLQLLFYSVGIGQISSEVPQNLSASRPQDRQFILSSKKLLLSDSGFYLCAWRSDRGNTIYFGEGSWLTVV.

The chain employs TRBV4-3 and TRBJ1-1; 7 bases match TRBD1. CDR1 and CDR2 (germline): LGHNA, YSLEER. The CDR3 runs 15 residues. V shed 5 bases, J shed 1 base, and the junction held 7 bases outside the gene matches. DNA for the CDR3: TGCGCCAGCAGCGGACAGGTTTTGGGGAACACTGAAGCTTTCTTT. Protein sequence: CASSGQVLGNTEAFF.

The chain combines TRBV5-4 with TRBJ2-2; D perhaps matches TRBD2 (6 bases). Germline CDR1 is SGHNT and CDR2 is YYREEE (reference sequence). V gave up 0 bases and J gave up 6 bases, with 15 bases separating them. The CDR3 runs 16 residues. CDR3 in amino acids: CASSLASGVRSGELFF. In nucleotides, the CDR3 is TGTGCCAGCAGCTTGGCGTCGGGGGTCCGGTCCGGGGAGCTGTTTTTT. The full variable domain, rest sourced from reference TRBV5-4 and TRBJ2-2, is ETGVTQSPTHLIKTRGQQVTLRCSSQSGHNTVSWYQQALGQGPQFIFQYYREEENGRGNFPPRFSGLQFPNYSSELNVNALELDDSALYLCASSLASGVRSGELFFGEGSRLTVL.

CDR3 sequence (DNA): TGTGCCAGCAGTTACTGGGATGGGACAGGGGTTTACGAGCAGTACTTC. Its protein is CASSYWDGTGVYEQYF. The rearrangement joins TRBV6-5 to TRBJ2-7, with 10 bases identical to TRBD1. The CDR3 covers 16 residues. Germline lookup yields CDR1 MNHEY and CDR2 SVGAGI. V gave up 1 base and J gave up 4 bases; unmatched junction bases: 7.

The chain is built from TRBV23-1 and TRBJ1-2; D is possibly TRBD1 (6 bases). TRBV23-1 is placed among ORFs of uncertain function. The V and J ends lost 2 bases and 0 bases respectively, with 13 bases between them. The CDR3 sequence is 16 residues long. Here the CDR3 reads CASSQGGGQPNYGYTF. CDR3 nucleotides: TGCGCCAGCAGTCAAGGCGGAGGACAGCCTAACTATGGCTACACCTTC.

CDR3 sequence reads: CASSTYAGAQETQYF. CDR3 nucleotides: TGTGCCAGTAGTACGTACGCAGGGGCGCAAGAGACCCAGTACTTC. The chain couples TRBV19 to TRBJ2-5; tentative D call: TRBD1 (6 bases). The V end lost 4 bases, the J end lost 2 bases, and 14 bases lay between the germline ends. The CDR3 is made up of 15 amino acids. Per the germline V gene, CDR1 is LNHDA and CDR2 is SQIVND (reference sequence).

This clone turned up a few times. A junction boundary mismatches the germline segment, possibly from a read error. The chain uses TRBV7-9 and TRBJ2-3; tentatively, D is TRBD2 (6 bases). The CDR3 has 11 amino acids. The germline V gene encodes CDR1 SEHNR and CDR2 FQNEAQ (reference sequence). Here the CDR3 reads CASSLGDFWHF. CDR3 nucleotides: TGTGCCAGCAGCTTGGGGGACTTCTGGCATTTT.

V is TRBV7-9 and J is TRBJ2-5; 8 bases line up with TRBD1. The CDR3 sequence is 16 residues long. V lost 6 bases and J lost 5; bases outside the gene matches: 14. In germline, CDR1 is SEHNR, CDR2 FQNEAQ (reference sequence). CDR3 protein: CASSRLDRVERETQYF. The CDR3 DNA reads TGTGCCAGCAGTCGTCTGGACAGGGTGGAGAGGGAGACCCAGTACTTC.

The chain has TRBV6-5 and TRBJ2-7, with 9 bases that match TRBD1. Germline assignment: CDR1 MNHEY and CDR2 SVGAGI. The CDR3 has 15 amino acids. J gave up 0 bases and V 0 bases, and 0 bases lay outside the gene matches. CDR3 nucleotide sequence: TGTGCCAGCAGTTACTCGACAGGGGGCTCCTACGAGCAGTACTTC. Its translation: CASSYSTGGSYEQYF.

The chain uses TRBV6-5 and TRBJ1-2, with 10 bases lining up with TRBD1. The CDR3 spans 13 residues. V was pared by 6 bases and J by 8 bases, with 6 bases of the junction left unmatched. Germline CDR1 reads MNHEY; CDR2 reads SVGAGI. CDR3 loop: CASRRGTGEGYTF. CDR3 sequence (DNA): TGTGCCAGCAGGCGCGGGACAGGGGAAGGCTACACCTTC.

The rearrangement joins TRBV14 to TRBJ1-1, with 9 bases identical to TRBD1. CDR3 size: 14 residues. J lost 0 bases, V lost 4 bases, and 0 bases had no gene match. CDR1 and CDR2 from the germline V gene are SGHDN and FVKESK. In DNA form, the CDR3 reads TGTGCCAGCAGCCGGACAGGGGTGAACACTGAAGCTTTCTTT. Its translation: CASSRTGVNTEAFF.

The chain links TRBV6-4 to TRBJ2-3; 8 nucleotides agree with TRBD2. Germline CDR1 is MRHNA and CDR2 is SNTAGT. CDR3 length: 14 residues. J was trimmed by 0 bases and V by 5 bases; bases with no gene match: 1. This CDR3 is CASSSSGSTDTQYF. CDR3 coding DNA: TGTGCCAGCAGTTCTAGCGGGAGCACAGATACGCAGTATTTT.